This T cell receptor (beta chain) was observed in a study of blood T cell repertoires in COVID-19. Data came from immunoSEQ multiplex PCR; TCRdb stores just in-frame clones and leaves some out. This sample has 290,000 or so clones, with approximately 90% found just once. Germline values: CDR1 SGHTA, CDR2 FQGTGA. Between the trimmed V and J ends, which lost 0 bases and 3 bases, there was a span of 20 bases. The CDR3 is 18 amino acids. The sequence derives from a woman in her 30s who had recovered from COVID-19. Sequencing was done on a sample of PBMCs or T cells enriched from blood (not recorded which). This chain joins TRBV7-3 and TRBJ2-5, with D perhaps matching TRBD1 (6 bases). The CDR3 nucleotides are TGTGCCAGCAGCTTAACGCTGGCCTTCGGACAGAAAGAAGAGACCCAGTACTTC. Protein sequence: CASSLTLAFGQKEETQYF.